This TCR beta chain was identified in a study of T cell changes during pregnancy in multiple sclerosis. This clone was counted between two and nine times. Libraries were prepared by immunoSEQ multiplex PCR; TCRdb keeps only in-frame clonotypes and omits some of them. The sample lists some 100,000 clones, more than 90% seen once, with 1% to 1.5% in the top ten. Trimming removed 4 bases from V and 6 bases from J, with 15 bases in between. The CDR3 consists of 15 residues. Germline CDR1 is LGHNA and CDR2 is YNFKEQ. The chain links TRBV4-2 to TRBJ1-4, with a tentative D call TRBD1 (6 bases). This receptor was obtained from a female donor with multiple sclerosis, enrolled in a pregnancy study. This specimen consisted of peripheral blood, obtained in the second trimester of pregnancy. The CDR3 is CASSLTWDIDEKLFF. In nucleotides, the CDR3 is TGTGCCAGCAGCCTCACCTGGGACATCGATGAAAAACTGTTTTTT.